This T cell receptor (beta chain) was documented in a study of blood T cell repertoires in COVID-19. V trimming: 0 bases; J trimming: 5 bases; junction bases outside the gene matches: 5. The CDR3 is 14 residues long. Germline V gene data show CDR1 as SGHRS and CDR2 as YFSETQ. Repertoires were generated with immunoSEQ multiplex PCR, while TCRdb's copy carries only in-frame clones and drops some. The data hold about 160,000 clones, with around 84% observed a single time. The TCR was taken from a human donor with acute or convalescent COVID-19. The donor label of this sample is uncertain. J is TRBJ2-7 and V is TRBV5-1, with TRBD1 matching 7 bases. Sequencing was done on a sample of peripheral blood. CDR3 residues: CASSLETGNHEQYF. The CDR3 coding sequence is TGCGCCAGCAGCTTGGAGACAGGGAACCACGAGCAGTACTTC. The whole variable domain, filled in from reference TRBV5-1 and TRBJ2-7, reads KAGVTQTPRYLIKTRGQQVTLSCSPISGHRSVSWYQQTPGQGLQFLFEYFSETQRNKGNFPGRFSGRQFSNSRSEMNVSTLELGDSALYLCASSLETGNHEQYFGPGTRLTVT.